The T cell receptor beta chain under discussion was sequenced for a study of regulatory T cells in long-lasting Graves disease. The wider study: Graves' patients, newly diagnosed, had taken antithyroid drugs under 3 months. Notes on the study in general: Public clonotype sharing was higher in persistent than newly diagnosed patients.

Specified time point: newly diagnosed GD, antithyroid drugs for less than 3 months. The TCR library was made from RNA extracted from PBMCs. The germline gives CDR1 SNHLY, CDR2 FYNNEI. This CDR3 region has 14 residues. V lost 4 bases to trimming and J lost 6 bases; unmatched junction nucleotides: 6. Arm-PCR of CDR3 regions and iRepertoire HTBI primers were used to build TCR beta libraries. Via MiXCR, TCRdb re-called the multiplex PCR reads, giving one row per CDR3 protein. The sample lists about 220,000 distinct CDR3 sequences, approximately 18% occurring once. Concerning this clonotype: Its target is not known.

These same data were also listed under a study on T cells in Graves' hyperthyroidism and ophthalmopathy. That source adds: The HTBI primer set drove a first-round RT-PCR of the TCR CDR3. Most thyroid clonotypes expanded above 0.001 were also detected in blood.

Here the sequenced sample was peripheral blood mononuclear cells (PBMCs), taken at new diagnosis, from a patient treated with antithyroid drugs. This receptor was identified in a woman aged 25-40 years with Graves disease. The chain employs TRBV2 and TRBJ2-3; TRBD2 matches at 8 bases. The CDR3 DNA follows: TGTGCCAGCAGTGCCAGCGGGAGAGTGGATACGCAGTATTTT. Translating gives CASSASGRVDTQYF.